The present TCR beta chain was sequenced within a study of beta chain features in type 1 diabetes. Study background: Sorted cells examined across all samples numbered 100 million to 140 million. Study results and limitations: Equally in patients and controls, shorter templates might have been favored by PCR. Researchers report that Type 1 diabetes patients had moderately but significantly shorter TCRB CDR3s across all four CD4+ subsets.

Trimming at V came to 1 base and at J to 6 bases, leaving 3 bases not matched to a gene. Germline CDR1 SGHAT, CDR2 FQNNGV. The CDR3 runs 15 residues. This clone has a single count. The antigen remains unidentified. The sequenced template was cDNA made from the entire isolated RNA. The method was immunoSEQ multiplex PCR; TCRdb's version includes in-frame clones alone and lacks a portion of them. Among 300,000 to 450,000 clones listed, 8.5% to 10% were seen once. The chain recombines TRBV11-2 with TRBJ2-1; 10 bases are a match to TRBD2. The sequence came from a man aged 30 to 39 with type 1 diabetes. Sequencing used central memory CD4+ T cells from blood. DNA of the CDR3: TGTGCCAGCAGCTTAGGTAGCGGGAGGACCAATGAGCAGTTCTTC. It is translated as CASSLGSGRTNEQFF.